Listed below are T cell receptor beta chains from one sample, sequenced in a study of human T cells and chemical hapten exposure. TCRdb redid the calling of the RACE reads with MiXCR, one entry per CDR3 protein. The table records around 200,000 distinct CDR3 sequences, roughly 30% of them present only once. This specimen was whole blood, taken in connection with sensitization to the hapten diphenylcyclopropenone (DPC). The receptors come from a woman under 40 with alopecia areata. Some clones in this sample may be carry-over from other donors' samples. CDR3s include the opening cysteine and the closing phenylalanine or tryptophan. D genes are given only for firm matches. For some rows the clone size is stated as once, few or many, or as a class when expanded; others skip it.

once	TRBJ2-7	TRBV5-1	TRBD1	CASSYGDRNSYEQYF	TGCGCCAGCAGTTACGGGGACAGAAACTCCTACGAGCAGTACTTC
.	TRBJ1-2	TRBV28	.	CASSRPRFHYGYTF	TGTGCCAGCAGCCGACCCCGGTTCCACTATGGCTACACCTTC
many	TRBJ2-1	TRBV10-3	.	CAISESAGDYNEQFF	TGTGCCATCAGTGAGTCGGCAGGGGACTACAATGAGCAGTTCTTC
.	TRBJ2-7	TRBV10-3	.	CAISDRGSEQYF	TGTGCCATCAGTGATAGGGGGTCCGAGCAGTACTTC
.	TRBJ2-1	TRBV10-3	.	CASETDSYNEQFF	TGTGCCAGCGAGACAGACTCCTACAATGAGCAGTTCTTC
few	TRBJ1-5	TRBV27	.	CASSFLQGEPYSNQPQHF	TGTGCCAGCAGTTTTTTACAAGGAGAGCCGTATAGCAATCAGCCCCAGCATTTT
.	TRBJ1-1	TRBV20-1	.	CSAREGSRMNTEAFF	TGCAGTGCTAGGGAGGGGTCCAGGATGAACACTGAAGCTTTCTTT
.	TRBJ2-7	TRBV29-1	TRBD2	CSVEDREGMNEQYF	TGCAGCGTTGAAGATCGGGAGGGGATGAACGAGCAGTACTTC
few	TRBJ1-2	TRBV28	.	CASSQGHDGYTF	TGTGCCAGCAGCCAGGGACACGATGGCTACACCTTC
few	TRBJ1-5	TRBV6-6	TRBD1	CASQGQGQSNQPQHF	TGTGCCAGCCAAGGGCAGGGACAGTCCAATCAGCCCCAGCATTTT
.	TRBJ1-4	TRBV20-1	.	CSARADPNEKLFF	TGCAGTGCAAGGGCGGACCCCAATGAAAAACTGTTTTTT
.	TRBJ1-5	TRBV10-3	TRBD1	CASRAQTGPNQPQHF	TGTGCCTCCCGCGCACAGACAGGGCCAAATCAGCCCCAGCATTTT
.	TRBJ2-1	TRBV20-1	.	CSARGEMAGYNEQFF	TGCAGTGCTAGAGGAGAAATGGCAGGGTACAATGAGCAGTTCTTC
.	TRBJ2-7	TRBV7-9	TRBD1	CASSPGDRPPYEQYF	TGTGCCAGCAGCCCGGGGGACAGGCCTCCTTACGAGCAGTACTTC
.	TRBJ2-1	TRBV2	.	CASSEVPRGEQFF	TGTGCCAGCAGTGAAGTCCCACGTGGCGAGCAGTTCTTC
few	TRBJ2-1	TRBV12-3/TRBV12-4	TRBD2	CASSPRTSGSYNEQFF	TGTGCCAGCAGTCCCCGGACTAGCGGCTCCTACAATGAGCAGTTCTTC
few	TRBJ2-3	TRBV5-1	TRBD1	CASSRDRGGDTQYF	TGCGCCAGCAGCCGTGACAGGGGAGGAGATACGCAGTATTTT
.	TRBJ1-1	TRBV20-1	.	CSASGGRVNTEAFF	TGCAGTGCTAGTGGGGGCAGGGTGAACACTGAAGCTTTCTTT
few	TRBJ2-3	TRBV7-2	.	CASSLGPGVDTQYF	TGTGCCAGCAGCTTAGGGCCCGGTGTGGATACGCAGTATTTT
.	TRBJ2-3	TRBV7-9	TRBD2	CASSPRETSGRMATDTQYF	TGTGCCAGCAGCCCACGAGAGACTAGCGGGAGGATGGCGACAGATACGCAGTATTTT
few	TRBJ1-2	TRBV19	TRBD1	CASSIQGDHGYTF	TGTGCCAGTAGTATCCAGGGGGACCATGGCTACACCTTC
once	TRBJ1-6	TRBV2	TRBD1	CASSWFGTEDSPLHF	TGTGCCAGCAGTTGGTTCGGGACAGAGGATTCACCCCTCCACTTT
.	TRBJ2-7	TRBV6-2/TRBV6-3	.	CASSYRYGEQYF	TGTGCCAGCAGTTACAGATACGGCGAGCAGTACTTC
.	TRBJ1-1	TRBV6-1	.	CASSVGSEAFF	TGTGCCAGCAGTGTAGGGTCTGAAGCTTTCTTT
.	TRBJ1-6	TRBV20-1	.	CSASGKSSYNSPLHF	TGCAGTGCTAGCGGGAAGAGCTCCTATAATTCACCCCTCCACTTT
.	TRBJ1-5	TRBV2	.	CASSGTDQPQHF	TGTGCCAGCAGTGGAACGGATCAGCCCCAGCATTTT
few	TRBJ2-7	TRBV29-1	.	CSVKLGAYEQYF	TGCAGCGTTAAACTTGGGGCCTACGAGCAGTACTTC
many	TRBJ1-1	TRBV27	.	CASSPQDGRMNTEAFF	TGTGCCAGCAGTCCTCAGGACGGCCGGATGAACACTGAAGCTTTCTTT